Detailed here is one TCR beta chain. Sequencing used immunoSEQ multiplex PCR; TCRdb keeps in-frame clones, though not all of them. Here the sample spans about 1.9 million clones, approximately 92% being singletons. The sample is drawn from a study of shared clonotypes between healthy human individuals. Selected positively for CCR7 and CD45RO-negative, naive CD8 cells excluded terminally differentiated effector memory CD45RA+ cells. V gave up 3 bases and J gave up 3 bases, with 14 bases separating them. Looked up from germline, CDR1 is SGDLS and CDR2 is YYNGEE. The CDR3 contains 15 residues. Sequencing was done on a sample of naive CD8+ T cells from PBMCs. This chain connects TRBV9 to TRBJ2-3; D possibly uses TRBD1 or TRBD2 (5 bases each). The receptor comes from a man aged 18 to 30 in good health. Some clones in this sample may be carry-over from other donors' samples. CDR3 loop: CASSAGRKRTDTQYF. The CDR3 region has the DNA TGTGCCAGCAGCGCGGGACGGAAAAGGACAGATACGCAGTATTTT.